The T cell receptor (beta chain) described here comes from a study of shared clonotypes between healthy human individuals. Germline lookup yields CDR1 LNHDA and CDR2 SQIVND (reference sequence). J was trimmed by 6 bases and V by 0 bases; bases with no gene match: 8. This CDR3 has 15 amino acids. Sequenced by immunoSEQ multiplex PCR; TCRdb stores in-frame clones only, minus some. The table shows some 2,500,000 clones, with 80% to 95% occurring only once. Specimen: naive CD4+ T cells from PBMCs. Described subset: CD45RA+ positively selected. This chain joins TRBV19 and TRBJ2-7, with 7 nucleotides matching TRBD2. This TCR came from a man between 18 and 29 years old in good health. Some clones in this sample may be carry-over from other donors' samples. DNA for the CDR3: TGTGCCAGTAGTATAGATACGGCGGGAGCGGGCGAGCAGTACTTC. Translated, it gives CASSIDTAGAGEQYF.